This record covers a single T cell receptor beta chain. The CDR3 carries no conserved terminal phenylalanine or tryptophan, so it likely arises from a read error. The sample is drawn from a study of tumor-infiltrating lymphocytes in primary liver carcinoma. Starting material of 500 to 600 ng total RNA yielded TCR beta cDNA via a constant-region primer. Slightly modified ARM-PCR served as the procedure for the TCR beta libraries. These libraries came from three rounds of nested multiplex PCR. Via MiXCR, TCRdb re-called the multiplex PCR reads, giving one row per CDR3 protein. Found here are 100,000 or so distinct CDR3 sequences, about four fifths of them singletons; the top ten hold about a fifth. Extraction of RNA together with DNA used roughly 20-33 mg of unsorted bulk tissue. Researchers took samples from five separate regions of each tumor. The origin of this receptor is a man aged 40-55 years with primary liver carcinoma and hepatitis B virus infection. The sequenced sample was liver tumor tissue from sampling region 3. Subset specified: tumor region T3, left-lateral pole.

CDR3 sequence reads: CAWKGVELGGGEQFL. The DNA for the CDR3 is TGTGCCTGGAAAGGGGTTGAACTAGGGGGGGGTGAGCAGTTCCTC. The chain recombines TRBV30 with TRBJ2-1; D may be TRBD2 (7 bases). Germline V CDR1 and CDR2: GTSNPN, SVGIG (reference sequence). The CDR3 spans 15 residues. Trimming removed 4 bases from V and 9 bases from J, with 22 bases in between.